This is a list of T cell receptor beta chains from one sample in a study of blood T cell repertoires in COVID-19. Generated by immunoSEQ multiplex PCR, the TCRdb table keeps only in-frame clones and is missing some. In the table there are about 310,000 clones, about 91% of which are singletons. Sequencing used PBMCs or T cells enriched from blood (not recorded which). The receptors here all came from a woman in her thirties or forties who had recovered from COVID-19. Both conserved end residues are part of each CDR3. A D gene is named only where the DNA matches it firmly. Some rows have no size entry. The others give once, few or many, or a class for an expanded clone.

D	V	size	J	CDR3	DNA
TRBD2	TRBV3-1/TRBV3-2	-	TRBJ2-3	CASSLHGSGRAIDTQYF	TGTGCCAGCAGCCTCCACGGAAGCGGGAGGGCCATAGATACGCAGTATTTT
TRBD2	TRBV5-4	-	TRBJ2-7	CASSLDQRGSYEQYF	TGTGCCAGCAGCTTGGATCAGCGGGGCTCCTACGAGCAGTACTTC
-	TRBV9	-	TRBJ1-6	CASSEGGGFGNSPLHF	TGTGCCAGCAGCGAGGGGGGGGGTTTTGGTAATTCACCCCTCCACTTT
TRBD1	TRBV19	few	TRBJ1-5	CASSPGQAGNQPQHF	TGTGCCAGTAGTCCGGGACAGGCCGGCAATCAGCCCCAGCATTTT
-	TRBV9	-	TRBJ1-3	CASSQGSGNTIYF	TGTGCCAGCAGCCAGGGCTCTGGAAACACCATATATTTT
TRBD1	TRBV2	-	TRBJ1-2	CASSAQTGGGYGYTF	TGTGCCAGCAGTGCACAAACAGGGGGCGGCTATGGCTACACCTTC
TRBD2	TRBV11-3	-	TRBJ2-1	CASTDSGRAPNSYNEQFF	TGTGCCAGCACGGATAGCGGGAGAGCCCCTAATTCCTACAATGAGCAGTTCTTC
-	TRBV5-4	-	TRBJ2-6	CASSLGPRGGSGANVLTF	TGTGCCAGCAGCTTGGGGCCCAGGGGCGGCTCTGGGGCCAACGTCCTGACTTTC
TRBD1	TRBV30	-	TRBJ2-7	CASIRDRGYEQYF	TGTGCCTCGATCCGGGACAGGGGCTACGAGCAGTACTTC
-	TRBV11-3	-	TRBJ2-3	CASSFGQTITDTQYF	TGTGCCAGCAGCTTTGGACAGACAATCACAGATACGCAGTATTTT
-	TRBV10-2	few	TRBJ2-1	CASSEWENEQFF	TGCGCCAGCAGTGAATGGGAGAATGAGCAGTTCTTC
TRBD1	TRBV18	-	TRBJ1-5	CASSLTRTGDQPQHF	TGTGCCAGCTCACTCACCAGGACAGGGGATCAGCCCCAGCATTTT
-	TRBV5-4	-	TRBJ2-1	CASSLRDSYNEQFF	TGTGCCAGCAGCTTAAGAGACTCCTACAATGAGCAGTTCTTC
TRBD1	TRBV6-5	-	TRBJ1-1	CASSQRGGMSTEAFF	TGTGCCAGCAGCCAGCGAGGGGGCATGTCCACTGAAGCTTTCTTT
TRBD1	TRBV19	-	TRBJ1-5	CASSAWDRGGNQPQHF	TGTGCCAGTAGTGCCTGGGACAGGGGAGGAAATCAGCCCCAGCATTTT
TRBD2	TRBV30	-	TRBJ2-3	CAWGGAGGPGTDTQYF	TGTGCCTGGGGAGGAGCGGGAGGGCCGGGCACAGATACGCAGTATTTT
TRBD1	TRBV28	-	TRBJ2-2	CASSPGQGYTGELFF	TGTGCCAGCAGCCCGGGACAGGGGTACACCGGGGAGCTGTTTTTT
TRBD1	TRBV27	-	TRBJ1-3	CASSLYGQGRSYSGNTIYF	TGTGCCAGCAGTTTATACGGACAGGGAAGATCGTACTCTGGAAACACCATATATTTT
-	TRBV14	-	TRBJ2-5	CASSQDQGTQYF	TGTGCCAGCAGCCAAGATCAGGGGACCCAGTACTTC
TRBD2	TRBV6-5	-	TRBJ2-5	CASSLAGPFQETQYF	TGTGCCAGCAGTTTAGCGGGACCTTTCCAAGAGACCCAGTACTTC
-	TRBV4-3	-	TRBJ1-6	CASSQLRSTYNSPLHF	TGCGCCAGCAGCCAACTCAGGTCAACCTATAATTCACCCCTCCACTTT
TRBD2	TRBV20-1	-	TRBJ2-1	CSASWRGGSNEQFF	TGCAGTGCTAGTTGGCGCGGGGGGTCGAATGAGCAGTTCTTC
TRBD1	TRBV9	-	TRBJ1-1	CASSVGSGGLNTEAFF	TGTGCCAGCAGCGTAGGTTCAGGGGGCTTGAACACTGAAGCTTTCTTT
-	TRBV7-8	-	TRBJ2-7	CASSLEGATEQYF	TGTGCCAGCAGCTTAGAAGGAGCCACCGAGCAGTACTTC
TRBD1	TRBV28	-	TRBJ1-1	CASSLFVRDRGNAEAFF	TGTGCCAGCAGTTTATTCGTCCGGGACAGGGGCAACGCTGAAGCTTTCTTT
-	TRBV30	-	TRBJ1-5	CAWSVQLGLSQGPQHF	TGTGCCTGGAGTGTACAACTCGGCCTAAGCCAGGGACCCCAGCATTTT
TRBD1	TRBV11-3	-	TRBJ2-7	CASSLSGQGIYEQYF	TGTGCCAGCAGCTTATCGGGACAGGGAATTTACGAGCAGTACTTC
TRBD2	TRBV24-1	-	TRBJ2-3	CATSAPGGTSVYF	TGTGCCACCAGTGCCCCCGGGGGGACTAGCGTGTATTTT
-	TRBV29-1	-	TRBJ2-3	CSIVGDTQYF	TGCAGCATCGTCGGGGATACGCAGTATTTT
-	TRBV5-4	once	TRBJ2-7	CASSSYRSSYEQYF	TGTGCCAGCAGCAGCTACAGGAGCTCCTACGAGCAGTACTTC
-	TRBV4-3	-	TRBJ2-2	CASSQDLRVVGSGELFF	TGCGCCAGCAGCCAAGATCTGCGGGTGGTTGGTTCCGGGGAGCTGTTTTTT
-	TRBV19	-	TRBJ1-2	CASISQAASLNYGYTF	TGTGCCAGTATCAGCCAGGCCGCGTCCCTTAACTATGGCTACACCTTC
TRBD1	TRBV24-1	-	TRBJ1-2	CATSDSVPGQGNYGYTF	TGTGCCACCAGTGACTCCGTCCCGGGACAGGGAAACTATGGCTACACCTTC
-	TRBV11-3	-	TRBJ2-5	CASSRLGQFQQETQYF	TGTGCCAGCAGCCGCCTTGGACAGTTTCAACAAGAGACCCAGTACTTC
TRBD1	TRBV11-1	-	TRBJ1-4	CASSSDRGTTNEKLFF	TGTGCCAGCAGCTCCGACAGGGGAACAACTAATGAAAAACTGTTTTTT
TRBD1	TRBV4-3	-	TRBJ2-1	CASSQVSGSGQGADRVFF	TGCGCCAGCAGCCAAGTTTCAGGCTCCGGACAGGGTGCTGATAGGGTGTTCTTC
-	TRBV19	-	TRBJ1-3	CASSINGQRYSGNTIYF	TGTGCCAGTAGTATCAATGGACAGCGATACTCTGGAAACACCATATATTTT
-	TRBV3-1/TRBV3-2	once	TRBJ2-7	CASSQGSGYGEQYF	TGTGCCAGCAGCCAGGGGAGCGGCTACGGCGAGCAGTACTTC
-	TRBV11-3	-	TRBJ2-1	CASSPLRAHNEQFF	TGTGCCAGCAGCCCCCTCCGAGCGCACAATGAGCAGTTCTTC
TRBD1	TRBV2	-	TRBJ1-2	CASLRTGTNYGYTF	TGTGCCAGCCTGAGGACAGGGACTAACTATGGCTACACCTTC
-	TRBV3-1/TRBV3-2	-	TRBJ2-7	CASSQAPKGDYEQYF	TGTGCCAGCAGCCAAGCTCCCAAAGGGGACTACGAGCAGTACTTC
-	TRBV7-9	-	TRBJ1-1	CASSLGGTSGGSNTEAFF	TGTGCCAGCAGCTTAGGTGGGACAAGTGGTGGCTCGAACACTGAAGCTTTCTTT
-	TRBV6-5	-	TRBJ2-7	CASSTPLLPYEQYF	TGTGCCAGCAGTACCCCATTACTACCCTACGAGCAGTACTTC
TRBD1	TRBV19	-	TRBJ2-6	CASTRTGGFTGANVLTF	TGTGCCAGTACCAGGACAGGGGGTTTTACTGGGGCCAACGTCCTGACTTTC